Below are 25 T cell receptor beta chains sequenced from a single sample in a study of blood T cell repertoires in COVID-19. This table comes from immunoSEQ multiplex PCR, and its TCRdb copy is limited to in-frame clones, with some not included. This repertoire shows roughly 400,000 clones, nearly 90% found once; its top ten account for about 1.5%. Sequenced sample: PBMCs or T cells enriched from blood (not recorded which). The source is a woman aged 18-29 years who had been exposed to COVID-19.

This chain links TRBV12-5 with TRBJ1-1, with unresolved D. CDR3 length: 16 amino acids. With 3 bases removed from V and 0 bases from J, the gap between germline ends came to 14 bases. Germline V gene sequence: CDR1 LGHNT, CDR2 FRNRAP. CDR3 nucleotide sequence: TGTGCTAGTGGTTTAGGACTGCAGACCATGAACACTGAAGCTTTCTTT. As protein: CASGLGLQTMNTEAFF. The variable domain in full, with the rest retrieved from reference TRBV12-5 and TRBJ1-1, is DARVTQTPRHKVTEMGQEVTMRCQPILGHNTVFWYRQTMMQGLELLAYFRNRAPLDDSGMPKDRFSAEMPDATLATLKIQPSEPRDSAVYFCASGLGLQTMNTEAFFGQGTRLTVV.

V usage is TRBV13 and J usage is TRBJ1-2, with D possibly being TRBD1 (6 bases). The CDR3 is 15 residues long. In germline, CDR1 is PRHDT, CDR2 FYEKMQ (reference sequence). The V end was cut by 1 base, the J end by 3 bases, with 12 bases between. In DNA form, the CDR3 reads TGTGCCAGCAGCTTAGTAGGGGCAGGGGACTATGGCTACACCTTC. Its translation is CASSLVGAGDYGYTF.

This clone was picked up a small number of times. The chain carries TRBV19 and TRBJ2-7; perhaps TRBD1 as D (6 bases). Trimming pared 6 bases from V and 1 base from J, leaving 19 bases between. The germline V gene encodes CDR1 LNHDA and CDR2 SQIVND (reference sequence). The CDR3 totals 16 residues. The CDR3 DNA sequence: TGTGCCAGTAGCAGCCCCGGACAGACTACTTCCTACGAGCAGTACTTC. This translates into CASSSPGQTTSYEQYF.

This clone was seen a handful of times. The chain recombines TRBV27 with TRBJ1-1; D gene uncertain. V was shortened by 3 bases and J by 3 bases, with 11 bases between the two germline ends. The CDR3 loop spans 14 amino acids. Per germline, CDR1 MNHEY and CDR2 SMNVEV (reference sequence). The CDR3 reads CASSLRDTYTEAFF. DNA for the CDR3: TGTGCCAGCAGTTTGCGAGACACCTACACTGAAGCTTTCTTT.

CDR3: CASSPPYGKGQGRSEAFF. The CDR3 region has the DNA TGTGCCAGCTCACCACCTTATGGTAAGGGACAGGGGAGGTCTGAAGCTTTCTTT. The chain uses TRBV18 and TRBJ1-1, with 10 bases that match TRBD1. The germline gives CDR1 KGHSH, CDR2 LQKENI. V lost 0 bases and J lost 6; bases outside the gene matches: 13. CDR3 size: 18 residues.

The chain has TRBV6-5 and TRBJ2-7; maybe TRBD2 (6 bases). V dropped 8 bases and J dropped 3 bases, with 20 bases sitting between them. CDR1 is MNHEY and CDR2 is SVGAGI in the germline V gene. The CDR3 covers 15 residues. This CDR3 reads CASRTGRGILYEQYF. The CDR3 coding sequence is TGTGCCAGCCGCACGGGGCGGGGAATTCTCTACGAGCAGTACTTC.

This rearrangement joins TRBV6-5 to TRBJ1-2, with 9 bases matching TRBD1. The trim removed 8 bases at V and 8 bases at J, leaving 3 bases unmatched. The V gene's germline CDR1 is MNHEY and CDR2 SVGAGI. This CDR3 has 11 residues. CDR3 sequence: CASQDRGGYTF. In nucleotides, the CDR3 is TGTGCCAGCCAGGACAGGGGAGGCTACACCTTC.

V and J are TRBV28 and TRBJ2-5, with 9 nucleotides matching TRBD1. This CDR3 region has 17 residues. V trimming: 6 bases; J trimming: 5 bases; junction bases outside the gene matches: 16. Looked up from germline, CDR1 is MDHEN and CDR2 is SYDVKM. The CDR3 DNA reads TGTGCCAGCAGCTACTCCACCTTACAGGGGGCACTGGAGACCCAGTACTTC. The encoded protein is CASSYSTLQGALETQYF.

The chain combines TRBV30 with TRBJ2-2; a weak D match, TRBD1 (5 bases). Germline V gene data show CDR1 as GTSNPN and CDR2 as SVGIG (reference sequence). The V and J ends lost 1 base and 5 bases respectively, with 5 bases between them. The CDR3 is 12 residues long. CDR3 amino acids: CAWSAGTGELFF. CDR3 DNA: TGTGCCTGGAGTGCAGGGACCGGGGAGCTGTTTTTT.

V gene TRBV9 combines with J gene TRBJ2-5; TRBD2 might be the D (5 bases). Trimming stripped 2 bases from V and 4 bases from J, with 12 bases between. Germline CDR1 SGDLS, CDR2 YYNGEE. This CDR3 is built from 14 residues. In nucleotides, the CDR3 is TGTGCCAGCAGCGTGGGGAGTTGGGGAGAGACCCAGTACTTC. Its protein product is CASSVGSWGETQYF.

This clone has a single count. The V gene is TRBV28, the J gene TRBJ2-4; D may be TRBD1 (6 bases). V was clipped by 3 bases and J by 9 bases, with 15 bases between them. CDR3 length equals 14 residues. The germline gives CDR1 MDHEN, CDR2 SYDVKM. CDR3 loop: CASSLGHLAGIQYF. The CDR3, as DNA: TGTGCCAGCAGTTTGGGACACCTGGCTGGCATTCAGTACTTC.

This sequence joins TRBV7-9 and TRBJ1-2; D is undetermined. V was trimmed by 5 bases and J by 1 base, leaving 11 bases between them. The CDR3 contains 14 residues. Germline V gene lookup returns CDR1 SEHNR and CDR2 FQNEAQ (reference sequence). The CDR3 sequence: CASSLSGINYGYTF. For the CDR3, the DNA is TGTGCCAGCAGCCTCTCCGGGATTAACTATGGCTACACCTTC. Together with reference TRBV7-9 and TRBJ1-2, the CDR3 gives the full variable domain: DTGVSQNPRHKITKRGQNVTFRCDPISEHNRLYWYRQTLGQGPEFLTYFQNEAQLEKSRLLSDRFSAERPKGSFSTLEIQRTEQGDSAMYLCASSLSGINYGYTFGSGTRLTVV.

V gene TRBV19 combines with J gene TRBJ1-5, with D perhaps TRBD1 (5 bases). Germline lookup yields CDR1 LNHDA and CDR2 SQIVND (reference sequence). V shed 8 bases and J shed 3 bases, with 14 bases lying between them. The CDR3 spans 14 residues. The CDR3 region is CASWAGRINQPQHF. The DNA of the CDR3 is TGTGCCAGTTGGGCGGGACGGATCAATCAGCCCCAGCATTTT.

The J gene is TRBJ2-7, the V gene TRBV27; D is ambiguous. V lost 2 bases, J lost 1 base, and 18 bases lay in between. This CDR3 has 17 residues. Germline V lookup: CDR1 MNHEY, CDR2 SMNVEV (reference sequence). The CDR3 protein is CASSLKPGELRSYEQYF. The CDR3 DNA is TGTGCCAGCAGTTTAAAACCGGGTGAGCTTAGGTCCTACGAGCAGTACTTC.

This chain joins TRBV5-4 and TRBJ1-1; D is perhaps TRBD1 (5 bases). Trimming cost V 1 base and J 4 bases, with 8 bases left between them. The CDR3 length is 13 residues. Germline V CDR1 and CDR2: SGHNT, YYREEE (reference sequence). The chain's CDR3 is CASSLRQGTEAFF. CDR3 DNA sequence: TGTGCCAGCAGCTTGAGGCAGGGCACTGAAGCTTTCTTT.

This clone has a single count. V is TRBV25-1 and J is TRBJ2-1; D is perhaps TRBD2 (6 bases). Trimming removed 0 bases from V and 7 bases from J, with 7 bases in between. This CDR3 has 13 amino acids. Germline loops: CDR1 MGHDK, CDR2 SYGVNS. DNA for the CDR3: TGTGCCAGCAGTGAATATGGGGGGAATGAGCAGTTCTTC. Translating gives CASSEYGGNEQFF.

In nucleotides, the CDR3 is TGTGCCATCAGTGAGTCCTTGACAGAAACCTACGAGCAGTACTTC. Its protein is CAISESLTETYEQYF. The chain links TRBV10-3 to TRBJ2-7; TRBD1 is a possible D gene (5 bases). V gave up 0 bases and J gave up 2 bases, with 11 bases separating them. The germline V gene has CDR1 ENHRY and CDR2 SYGVKD. The CDR3 has 15 amino acids.

The chain couples TRBV7-2 to TRBJ2-7, with 8 bases lining up with TRBD2. The CDR3 sequence is 17 residues long. The germline CDR1 and CDR2 sequences are SGHTA and FQGNSA. V lost 5 bases and J lost 2; bases outside the gene matches: 14. Here the CDR3 reads CASSGGGGTSGAYEQYF. The CDR3 nucleotides are TGTGCCAGCAGCGGGGGAGGGGGAACTAGCGGAGCCTACGAGCAGTACTTC. The variable domain in full, with the rest retrieved from reference TRBV7-2 and TRBJ2-7, is GAGVSQSPSNKVTEKGKDVELRCDPISGHTALYWYRQSLGQGLEFLIYFQGNSAPDKSGLPSDRFSAERTGGSVSTLTIQRTQQEDSAVYLCASSGGGGTSGAYEQYFGPGTRLTVT.

The V and J genes are TRBV12-3 or TRBV12-4 and TRBJ2-1, with D possibly TRBD2 on 6 matching bases. The CDR3 totals 12 residues. Trimming stripped 5 bases from V and 8 bases from J, with 10 bases between. The CDR3 is CASSKTRYEQFF. As DNA, the CDR3 is TGTGCCAGCAGTAAGACTAGGTATGAGCAGTTCTTC.

The genes are TRBV7-2 and TRBJ2-7, with D perhaps TRBD1 (5 bases). This CDR3 region has 13 residues. CDR1 and CDR2 from the germline V gene are SGHTA and FQGNSA. Trimming left V 5 bases short and J 5 bases short, with 13 bases between. The CDR3 sequence is CASSTQGLNEQYF. CDR3 bases: TGTGCCAGCAGCACGCAGGGCCTTAACGAGCAGTACTTC.

The CDR3 bases are TGCGCCAGCAGCCAAGTCGGGACAGGGGGCTCCTACGAGCAGTACTTC. It encodes CASSQVGTGGSYEQYF. The rearrangement uses TRBV4-3 and TRBJ2-7; TRBD1 matches at 11 bases. The V segment lost 1 base and the J segment 0 bases; nucleotides outside the gene matches: 2. CDR1 is LGHNA, CDR2 YSLEER, per germline. This CDR3 has 16 residues.

In DNA form, the CDR3 reads TGTGCCAGCAGCTGGGCTAGGACAGGGGCTGAAGCTTTCTTT. Protein sequence: CASSWARTGAEAFF. This chain joins TRBV7-3 and TRBJ1-1, with 9 positions matching TRBD1. Germline CDR1 and CDR2: SGHTA and FQGTGA. CDR3 length equals 14 residues. V shed 4 bases and J 6 bases; nucleotides not matched to a gene: 6.

This clone was seen a handful of times. This chain joins TRBV29-1 and TRBJ2-7; a weak D match, TRBD1 (7 bases). The CDR3 is 14 residues long. CDR1 and CDR2 (germline): SQVTM, ANQGSEA. V was shortened by 1 base and J by 2 bases, with 12 bases between the two germline ends. The CDR3 nucleotides read TGCAGCGTTGAAGGGGGGGACAGTACCTACGAGCAGTACTTC. This encodes CSVEGGDSTYEQYF.

The chain has TRBV24-1 and TRBJ1-5; D is unclear. The CDR3 loop spans 14 amino acids. V was trimmed by 1 base and J by 5 bases, leaving 8 bases between them. CDR1 is KGHDR, CDR2 SFDVKD, per germline. CDR3 sequence (DNA): TGTGCCACCAGTGATTTAGACGGAGATCAGCCCCAGCATTTT. It yields the protein CATSDLDGDQPQHF.

J is TRBJ1-1 and V is TRBV28; tentative D call: TRBD1 (6 bases). The CDR3 is 15 residues long. Trimming took 6 bases from V and 2 from J, leaving 16 bases between them. CDR1 and CDR2 (germline): MDHEN, SYDVKM. The CDR3: CASRPLNRVNTEAFF. In DNA, the CDR3 is TGTGCCAGCAGGCCCCTTAACAGGGTCAACACTGAAGCTTTCTTT.